These T cell receptor beta chains were read from a single sample in a study of identical twins. Via MiXCR, TCRdb re-called the 5' RACE reads, giving one row per CDR3 protein. The sample yields 200,000 to 250,000 distinct CDR3 sequences, approximately 8% seen once. These data were also filed under a second study, of yellow fever vaccine responses in identical twins.

The material sequenced was CD8+ T cells sorted from blood. The receptors here all came from a woman under 30 in good health. CDR3s include the opening cysteine and the closing phenylalanine or tryptophan. The D gene is left open where the match is weak. The size of a clone is reported for some rows only, either as once, few or many, or as a class for expanded clones.

TRBJ2-1,.,many,TRBV5-1,TGCGCCAGCATCGGAACACGAGACGATGAGCAGTTCTTC,CASIGTRDDEQFF
TRBJ2-1,TRBD1,few,TRBV5-1,TGCGCCAGCAGCCCCCAAGCTCCGGGACAGGGGTACAATGAGCAGTTCTTC,CASSPQAPGQGYNEQFF
TRBJ1-6,.,many,TRBV25-1,TGTGCCAGCAGTGAATCTCTAGGGGCCTCACCCCTCCACTTT,CASSESLGASPLHF
TRBJ2-7,.,many,TRBV12-3/TRBV12-4,TGTGCCAGCAGCCGGGACGCCGCCGACGAGCAGTACTTC,CASSRDAADEQYF
TRBJ2-3,TRBD2,many,TRBV7-9,TGTGCCAGCATCGGAAATGGACTAGCGGGAGCAGATACGCAGTATTTT,CASIGNGLAGADTQYF
TRBJ1-1,TRBD1,.,TRBV4-1,TGCGCCAGCAGCCAATCAGGGACAGGGGGGACTGAAGCTTTCTTT,CASSQSGTGGTEAFF
TRBJ2-7,.,few,TRBV11-2,TGTGCCAGCAGCTTAGAGGCGGTGGTAAGCTCCTACGAGCAGTACTTC,CASSLEAVVSSYEQYF
TRBJ2-1,.,many,TRBV12-3/TRBV12-4,TGTGCCAGCAGTTTAGGCGGGATAGGGGCTTACAATGAGCAGTTCTTC,CASSLGGIGAYNEQFF
TRBJ1-6,.,.,TRBV6-1,TGTGCCAGCAGTGAAGCGGGACGGGGCTATAATTCACCCCTCCACTTT,CASSEAGRGYNSPLHF
TRBJ2-3,.,many,TRBV7-9,TGTGCCAGCATGACTGGGGCAGATACGCAGTATTTT,CASMTGADTQYF
TRBJ2-3,.,many,TRBV11-2,TGTGCCAGCAAGGGTGGGGGAGGCACAGATACGCAGTATTTT,CASKGGGGTDTQYF
TRBJ1-5,.,many,TRBV29-1,TGCAGCGTTGGGGTGGCCGATAGCAATCAGCCCCAGCATTTT,CSVGVADSNQPQHF
TRBJ2-3,.,many,TRBV5-1,TGCGCCAGCACTGAGACGGAACCCACAGATACGCAGTATTTT,CASTETEPTDTQYF
TRBJ2-2,.,.,TRBV14,TGTGCCAGCACCTGGGTGGACACCGGGGAGCTGTTTTTT,CASTWVDTGELFF
TRBJ2-1,.,.,TRBV19,TGTGCCAGTAGTATTACCCTAGCGAATGAGCAGTTCTTC,CASSITLANEQFF
TRBJ1-2,TRBD1,.,TRBV13,TGTGCCAGCAGCTTATGGTCTGACAGGGTAAACTATGGCTACACCTTC,CASSLWSDRVNYGYTF
TRBJ2-3,.,many,TRBV24-1,TGTGCCACCAGTGATTACGGCGACACAGATACGCAGTATTTT,CATSDYGDTDTQYF
TRBJ2-3,TRBD1,.,TRBV11-2,TGTGCCAGCAGCTTAGCAGGGGGCGTTGGAGATACGCAGTATTTT,CASSLAGGVGDTQYF
TRBJ2-3,.,many,TRBV12-3/TRBV12-4,TGTGCCAGCCGCGAAGGGGGGGATACGCAGTATTTT,CASREGGDTQYF
TRBJ1-5,.,few,TRBV2,TGTGCCAGCAGGGGATCGGCCCAGCATTTT,CASRGSAQHF